These T cell receptor beta chains were read from a single sample in a study of shared clonotypes between healthy human individuals. Here immunoSEQ multiplex PCR was the method, and the copy in TCRdb shows in-frame clones only, minus some. The sample holds millions of clones, more than 80% seen once. The sample was naive CD4+ T cells from PBMCs. The receptor set was obtained from a man aged 18 to 29 in good health. Some clones in this sample may be carry-over from other donors' samples. Both conserved end residues are part of each CDR3. A D gene is named only where the DNA matches it firmly. Only part of the rows carry a size: once, few, many, or a class if the clone is expanded.

V gene	D gene	J gene	clone size	CDR3 DNA	CDR3 protein
TRBV7-2	.	TRBJ2-7	once	TGTGCCAGCAGCCAAGGCGACTACGAGCAGTACTTC	CASSQGDYEQYF
TRBV28	TRBD1	TRBJ1-5	.	TGTGCCAGCAAACAGGGGGTCTCTAGCAATCAGCCCCAGCATTTT	CASKQGVSSNQPQHF
TRBV7-2	.	TRBJ2-1	.	TGTGCCAGCAGCTTAGTGTCCGGGGGCGCGCAGAATGAGCAGTTCTTC	CASSLVSGGAQNEQFF
TRBV11-2	TRBD1	TRBJ2-7	.	TGTGCCAGCAGCCCCGGACAGGGGACCTACGAGCAGTACTTC	CASSPGQGTYEQYF
TRBV18	TRBD2	TRBJ2-7	once	TGTGCCAGCTCACCACCGGTCTCTAGCGGGAGGACCGCCTACGAGCAGTACTTC	CASSPPVSSGRTAYEQYF
TRBV19	.	TRBJ1-4	few	TGTGCCTCGCGGGATGGGACTAATGAAAAACTGTTTTTT	CASRDGTNEKLFF
TRBV7-9	.	TRBJ2-7	.	TGTGCCAGCGGGGCCTCAACCTACGAGCAGTACTTC	CASGASTYEQYF
TRBV9	TRBD1	TRBJ2-4	.	TGTGCCAGCAGCGTAACGGGACAGGGTCAAAACATTCAGTACTTC	CASSVTGQGQNIQYF
TRBV9	TRBD1	TRBJ2-7	.	TGTGCCAGCAGCCCGCGGGACAGGCTAAGCTCCTACGAGCAGTACTTC	CASSPRDRLSSYEQYF
TRBV10-3	.	TRBJ2-7	.	TGTGCCATCAGCCCACAGGTCTCCTACGAGCAGTACTTC	CAISPQVSYEQYF
TRBV7-8	TRBD2	TRBJ2-1	.	TGTGCCAGCAGCTCGGGACTAGCGGAACCCTACAATGAGCAGTTCTTC	CASSSGLAEPYNEQFF
TRBV5-3	.	TRBJ1-5	.	TGTGCCAGACGGAGTACGTATAGCAATCAGCCCCAGCATTTT	CARRSTYSNQPQHF
TRBV7-9	.	TRBJ1-1	.	TGTGCCAGCAGCTTACGGGGAGCTGAAGCTTTCTTT	CASSLRGAEAFF
TRBV6-6	.	TRBJ2-3	.	TGTGCCAGCAGTTACTCGCCCTCAGCAGCAGATACGCAGTATTTT	CASSYSPSAADTQYF
TRBV11-2	.	TRBJ2-6	.	TGTGCCAGCAGCTTGATTTCCGATTCTGGGGCCAACGTCCTGACTTTC	CASSLISDSGANVLTF
TRBV5-8	TRBD1	TRBJ2-3	.	TGTGCCAGCAGCTTATGGGGCAGGGGGCCCGATACGCAGTATTTT	CASSLWGRGPDTQYF
TRBV9	TRBD2	TRBJ2-5	.	TGTGCCAGCAGCGTAGATACTAGCGCGTTACAAGAGACCCAGTACTTC	CASSVDTSALQETQYF
TRBV7-3	TRBD1	TRBJ2-5	.	TGTGCCAGCAGCTTAAGACAGGGGTCCCAAGAGACCCAGTACTTC	CASSLRQGSQETQYF
TRBV2	TRBD2	TRBJ2-1	.	TGTGCCAGCAGTGACCCAGCTAGCGGGAATGAGTATGAGCAGTTCTTC	CASSDPASGNEYEQFF
TRBV6-5	.	TRBJ2-1	.	TGTGCCAGCAGTTCTAGGGAGGGACAGGAGTACAATGAGCAGTTCTTC	CASSSREGQEYNEQFF
TRBV4-2	.	TRBJ1-1	few	TGTGCCAGCAGCCGACAGGAATTGCATAACACTGAAGCTTTCTTT	CASSRQELHNTEAFF
TRBV6-6	.	TRBJ2-1	.	TGTGCCAGCAGTTATGTGGGACGGGACTACAATGAGCAGTTCTTC	CASSYVGRDYNEQFF